The clone carrying this TCR beta chain has a count of ten or more. According to the study, genomic DNA was the template for TCR beta VDJ and CDR3 profiling. Each CDR3 protein gets one entry after TCRdb re-called the reads with MiXCR. The sample contains around 200,000 distinct CDR3 sequences, around half of which appear only once. The V end was cut by 2 bases, the J end by 11 bases, with 12 bases between. This CDR3 has 12 amino acids. Germline CDR1 and CDR2: LGHDT and YNNKEL (reference sequence). This sample stems from a study of CD8+CD57+ T cells in acquired aplastic anemia. By flow cytometry, patients selected for sequencing had shown an expansion of CD8+CD57+ cells.

The sequencing input was sorted CD4+, CD8+, or CD8+CD57+ T cells (not recorded which) from PBMCs. This sequence was found in a human donor with aplastic anemia. The V call is TRBV3-1, the J call TRBJ1-1; D perhaps matches TRBD1 (6 bases). CDR3 sequence (DNA): TGTGCCAGCAGCCAACATGGGGGCACGGCTTTCTTT. Encoded protein: CASSQHGGTAFF.